This TCR beta chain was sequenced during a study of blood T cell repertoires in COVID-19. The germline V and J ends were trimmed by 6 bases and 0 bases, with 11 bases remaining between them. CDR3 length equals 15 residues. Germline V CDR1 and CDR2: MNHNY, SVGAGI (reference sequence). Produced via immunoSEQ multiplex PCR; TCRdb's table is partial and in-frame only. The table lists 150,000 or so clones, about nine tenths of them singletons. Material for sequencing was peripheral blood. This clonotype was obtained from a young man with acute or convalescent COVID-19. V gene TRBV6-6 combines with J gene TRBJ1-4; D is unresolved. The CDR3 sequence is CASRLTAATNEKLFF. The CDR3 bases are TGTGCCAGCAGACTTACAGCCGCAACTAATGAAAAACTGTTTTTT.